The 3 T cell receptor beta chains presented below share a single source sample, sequenced in a study of T cell repertoires in cytomegalovirus infection. Their cognate antigens are unknown. One entry per CDR3 protein results from TCRdb running MiXCR on the reads. The repertoire holds around 900,000 distinct CDR3 sequences, with approximately 33% as singletons. The source material was cultured CD8+ T cells from PBMCs, sampled from culture after CMV antigen stimulation. These receptors originate from a human donor in good health (CMV status not recorded). Some clones in this sample may be carry-over from other donors' samples.

V gene TRBV27 combines with J gene TRBJ2-7; 7 bases align to TRBD2. CDR1 MNHEY and CDR2 SMNVEV come from the germline V gene (reference sequence). V lost 8 bases, J lost 4 bases, and 8 bases stayed unmatched. The CDR3 totals 13 residues. The chain's CDR3 is CASGLAESYEQYF. The DNA for the CDR3 is TGTGCCAGCGGTCTAGCGGAAAGTTACGAGCAGTACTTC.

This sequence joins TRBV4-1 and TRBJ2-2; no clear D gene. CDR1 MGHRA and CDR2 YSYEKL come from the germline V gene. The CDR3 has 13 amino acids. The V end was cut by 5 bases, the J end by 5 bases, with 9 bases between. CDR3 DNA sequence: TGCGCCAGCAGCAACCCCAGTACCGGGGAGCTGTTTTTT. It yields the protein CASSNPSTGELFF.

This clonotype was found once. The junction does not match germline at one end; this may be a read error. V and J are TRBV4-3 and TRBJ2-1, with TRBD1 as a possible D gene (6 bases). The CDR3 runs to 18 residues. Germline V gives CDR1 LGHNA, CDR2 YSLEER. DNA of the CDR3: TGCGCCAACAGCCAAGAGTTAGGGGGAGACCTCTCCTACAATGAGCAGTTCTTC. It is translated as CANSQELGGDLSYNEQFF.